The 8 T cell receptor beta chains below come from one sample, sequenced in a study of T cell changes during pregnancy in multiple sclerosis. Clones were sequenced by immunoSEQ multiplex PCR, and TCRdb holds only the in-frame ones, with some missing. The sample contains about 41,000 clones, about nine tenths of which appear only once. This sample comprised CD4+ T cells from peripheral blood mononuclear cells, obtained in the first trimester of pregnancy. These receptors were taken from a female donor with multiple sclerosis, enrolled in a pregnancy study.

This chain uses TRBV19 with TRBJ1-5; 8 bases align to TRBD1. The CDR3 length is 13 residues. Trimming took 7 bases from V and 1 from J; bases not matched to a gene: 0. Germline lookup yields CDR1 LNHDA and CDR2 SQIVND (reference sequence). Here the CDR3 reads CASTGGSNQPQHF. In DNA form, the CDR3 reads TGTGCCAGTACAGGGGGCAGCAATCAGCCCCAGCATTTT.

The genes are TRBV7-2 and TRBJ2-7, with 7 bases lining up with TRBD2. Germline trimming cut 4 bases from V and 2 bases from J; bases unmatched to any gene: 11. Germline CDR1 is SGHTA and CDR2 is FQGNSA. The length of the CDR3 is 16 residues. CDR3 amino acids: CASSSGSGARAYEQYF. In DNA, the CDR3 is TGTGCCAGCAGCTCCGGGAGCGGGGCGAGAGCCTACGAGCAGTACTTC.

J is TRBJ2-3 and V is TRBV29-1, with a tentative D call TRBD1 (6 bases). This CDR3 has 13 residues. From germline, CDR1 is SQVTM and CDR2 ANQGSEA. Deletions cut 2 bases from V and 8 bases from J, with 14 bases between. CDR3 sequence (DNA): TGCAGCGTTGAAAAGGGGGTTGGAGGTACGCAGTATTTT. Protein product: CSVEKGVGGTQYF.

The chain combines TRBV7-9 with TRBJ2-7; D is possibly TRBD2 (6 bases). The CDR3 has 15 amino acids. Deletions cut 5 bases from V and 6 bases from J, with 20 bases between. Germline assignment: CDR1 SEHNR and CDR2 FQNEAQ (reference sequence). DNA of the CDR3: TGTGCCAGCAGCAAGGTCCCGGGGGTGAAGAGCGAGCAGTACTTC. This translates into CASSKVPGVKSEQYF.

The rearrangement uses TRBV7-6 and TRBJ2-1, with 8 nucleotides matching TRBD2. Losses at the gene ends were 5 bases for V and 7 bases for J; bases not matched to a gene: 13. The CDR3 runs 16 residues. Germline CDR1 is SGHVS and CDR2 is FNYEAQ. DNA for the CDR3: TGTGCCAGCAGCCGAAGTCGAGCGGGAGTCGAAAATGAGCAGTTCTTC. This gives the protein CASSRSRAGVENEQFF.

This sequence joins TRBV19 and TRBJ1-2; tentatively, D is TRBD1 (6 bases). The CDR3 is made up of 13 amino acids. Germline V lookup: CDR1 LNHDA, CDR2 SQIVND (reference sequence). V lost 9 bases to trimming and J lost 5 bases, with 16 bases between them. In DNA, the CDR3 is TGTGCCAGCCTTCGGGGGGGCGCGTATGGCTACACCTTC. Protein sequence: CASLRGGAYGYTF.

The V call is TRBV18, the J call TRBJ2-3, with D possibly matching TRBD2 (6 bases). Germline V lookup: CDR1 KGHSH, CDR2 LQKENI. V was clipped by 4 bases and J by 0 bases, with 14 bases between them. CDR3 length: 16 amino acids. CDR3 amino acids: CASSLLSSVSTDTQYF. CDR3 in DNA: TGTGCCAGCTCACTTCTGTCTAGCGTAAGCACAGATACGCAGTATTTT.

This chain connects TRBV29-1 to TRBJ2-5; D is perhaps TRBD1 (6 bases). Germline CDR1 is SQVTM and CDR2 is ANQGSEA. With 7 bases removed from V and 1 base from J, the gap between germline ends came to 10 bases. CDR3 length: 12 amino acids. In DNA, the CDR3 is TGCAGCGGTCAGACAGGCCAAGAGACCCAGTACTTC. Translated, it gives CSGQTGQETQYF.